These T cell receptor beta chains were read from a single sample in a study of OX40 agonist ivuxolimab in advanced cancers. The data were produced by immunoSEQ multiplex PCR, yet TCRdb's version contains in-frame clones alone and is incomplete. The repertoire consists of about 89,000 clones, with approximately 91% occurring once and the leading ten covering 0.6% to 0.75%. The input for sequencing was CD4+ or CD8+ T cells sorted from blood, taken in a trial of the OX40 agonist ivuxolimab. These receptors all come from an adult with an advanced solid tumor such as melanoma, head and neck, liver or kidney cancer. The CDR3 runs from the conserved cysteine through the conserved F or W. The order of the fields is D gene, clone size, J gene, V gene, CDR3 protein, CDR3 DNA. A D gene is named only where the DNA matches it firmly. Not every row has a clone size; where given, it reads once, few, many or a size class.

D: TRBD1
size: NA
J: TRBJ2-7
V: TRBV4-3
CDR3: CASSQELAARQGSYEQYF
DNA: TGCGCCAGCAGCCAAGAGCTCGCGGCCCGACAGGGGAGCTACGAGCAGTACTTC

D: NA
size: NA
J: TRBJ2-7
V: TRBV27
CDR3: CASSSIPPRQYF
DNA: TGTGCCAGCAGTTCTATTCCCCCTCGGCAGTACTTC

D: NA
size: NA
J: TRBJ2-3
V: TRBV5-1
CDR3: CASSRYDTKDTQYF
DNA: TGCGCCAGCAGCCGGTACGATACTAAAGATACGCAGTATTTT

D: NA
size: NA
J: TRBJ1-1
V: TRBV28
CDR3: CASSFERRVAFF
DNA: TGTGCCAGCAGTTTTGAGCGACGTGTTGCTTTCTTT

D: TRBD1
size: NA
J: TRBJ2-7
V: TRBV2
CDR3: CASGADRPSGGYF
DNA: TGTGCCAGTGGCGCCGACAGACCGTCAGGGGGGTACTTC

D: TRBD2
size: once
J: TRBJ2-7
V: TRBV18
CDR3: CASSPPTSGPGMSSYEQYF
DNA: TGTGCCAGCTCACCTCCGACTAGCGGCCCCGGAATGAGCTCCTACGAGCAGTACTTC

D: TRBD2
size: NA
J: TRBJ2-7
V: TRBV6-5
CDR3: CASSPSGRVYEQYF
DNA: TGTGCCAGCAGTCCTAGCGGGAGGGTGTACGAGCAGTACTTC

D: TRBD1
size: NA
J: TRBJ1-5
V: TRBV25-1
CDR3: CASSATGTANQPQHF
DNA: TGTGCCAGCAGTGCAACCGGGACAGCTAATCAGCCCCAGCATTTT

D: TRBD1
size: NA
J: TRBJ1-3
V: TRBV18
CDR3: CASSADRGRNTIYF
DNA: TGTGCCAGCTCGGCGGACAGGGGGAGAAACACCATATATTTT

D: NA
size: NA
J: TRBJ2-5
V: TRBV28
CDR3: CASSLWAVQETQYF
DNA: TGTGCCAGCAGTTTATGGGCAGTCCAAGAGACCCAGTACTTC

D: NA
size: NA
J: TRBJ1-1
V: TRBV30
CDR3: CAWKPSMNTEAFF
DNA: TGTGCCTGGAAACCCTCCATGAACACTGAAGCTTTCTTT

D: NA
size: NA
J: TRBJ1-2
V: TRBV27
CDR3: CASSRDRGQNYGYTF
DNA: TGTGCCAGCAGTCGGGACCGCGGACAGAACTATGGCTACACCTTC

D: NA
size: NA
J: TRBJ2-1
V: TRBV6-1
CDR3: CASTGGMGYNEQFF
DNA: TGTGCCAGCACCGGGGGCATGGGCTACAATGAGCAGTTCTTC

D: NA
size: NA
J: TRBJ1-6
V: TRBV27
CDR3: CASSGDSYNSPLHF
DNA: TGTGCCAGTTCAGGGGACTCCTATAATTCACCCCTCCACTTT

D: TRBD1
size: NA
J: TRBJ1-5
V: TRBV28
CDR3: CASSQGTGGGNQPQHF
DNA: TGTGCCAGCTCTCAGGGGACAGGGGGTGGGAATCAGCCCCAGCATTTT

D: NA
size: NA
J: TRBJ1-6
V: TRBV4-3
CDR3: CASSQDLGRGYNSPLHF
DNA: TGCGCCAGCAGCCAAGATCTTGGAAGGGGGTATAATTCACCCCTCCACTTT

D: NA
size: NA
J: TRBJ2-1
V: TRBV9
CDR3: CASSVSSSHEQFF
DNA: TGTGCCAGCAGCGTATCTAGTTCCCATGAGCAGTTCTTC

D: TRBD2
size: once
J: TRBJ2-1
V: TRBV25-1
CDR3: CAGALAGSQFF
DNA: TGTGCCGGGGCCCTAGCGGGATCGCAGTTCTTC